The entry below gives a single T cell receptor (beta chain) sequence along with its context. Its antigen remains unknown. The sample belongs to a study of cytomegalovirus exposure and HLA in healthy donors. Study-wide context: Earlier findings included nearly 120 million unique TCR beta sequences obtained from 150 million to 200 million T cells.

Whole-study results and caveats: About 87% or about 30% of the time was how often most TCR beta V segments were productive, according to an earlier analysis. Immune exposure was documented only through CMV serostatus. Specificity of three CMV-associated chains for CMV antigens was verified in vitro.

The PCR was carried out with 60 Vbeta primers and 13 Jbeta primers. Sequencing was performed with immunoSEQ multiplex PCR; in TCRdb, only in-frame clones are kept and a portion is missing. The repertoire holds over 150,000 clones, with about 80% as singletons. Germline CDR1 is SEHNR and CDR2 is FQNEAQ (reference sequence). The V segment lost 5 bases and the J segment 5 bases; nucleotides outside the gene matches: 9. There are 16 residues in the CDR3. This sequence joins TRBV7-9 and TRBJ1-1; 12 positions match TRBD1. What was sequenced was PBMCs. The clonotype originates from a woman aged 25 to 39 in good health and CMV-seronegative. The CDR3 bases are TGTGCCAGCAGCCGTCCGGGACAGGGGGCGGGAACTGAAGCTTTCTTT. It is translated as CASSRPGQGAGTEAFF. Full variable domain (outside the CDR3, taken from reference TRBV7-9 and TRBJ1-1): DTGVSQNPRHKITKRGQNVTFRCDPISEHNRLYWYRQTLGQGPEFLTYFQNEAQLEKSRLLSDRFSAERPKGSFSTLEIQRTEQGDSAMYLCASSRPGQGAGTEAFFGQGTRLTVV.